A selection of T cell receptor beta chains follows, all from one sample in a study of siplizumab effects on memory and regulatory T cells. Here immunoSEQ multiplex PCR was the method, and the copy in TCRdb shows in-frame clones only, minus some. The sample lists some 100,000 clones; around 97% were seen once. The sequenced material came from naive CD4+ T cells sorted from blood. Every receptor here comes from a human donor in good health. Each CDR3 is given with its conserved first and last residue. Fields, in order: clone size, J gene, V gene, D gene, CDR3 DNA, CDR3 protein. The D gene is left open where the match is weak. Where a row states a size, it is once, few, many or the class of an expanded clone; other rows omit it.

clone_size: .
j_call: TRBJ1-1
v_call: TRBV7-3
d_call: .
cdr3_nt: TGTGCCAGCAGCTTGGCCCGGGAGGCTGAAGCTTTCTTT
cdr3_aa: CASSLAREAEAFF

clone_size: .
j_call: TRBJ1-1
v_call: TRBV7-9
d_call: TRBD1
cdr3_nt: TGTGCCAGCAGCTCCGACAGGGGGAACACTGAAGCTTTCTTT
cdr3_aa: CASSSDRGNTEAFF

clone_size: .
j_call: TRBJ1-4
v_call: TRBV12-5
d_call: .
cdr3_nt: TGTGCTAGTGGACCCGGTCAGGCTCGTAGAAAACTGTTTTTT
cdr3_aa: CASGPGQARRKLFF

clone_size: .
j_call: TRBJ1-4
v_call: TRBV19
d_call: TRBD1
cdr3_nt: TGTGCCAGTAGGACAGGGGAAAAACTGTTTTTT
cdr3_aa: CASRTGEKLFF

clone_size: once
j_call: TRBJ2-3
v_call: TRBV7-2
d_call: .
cdr3_nt: TGTGCCAGCAGCTTACCACGCGTGAGTAGGGGCACAGATACGCAGTATTTT
cdr3_aa: CASSLPRVSRGTDTQYF

clone_size: once
j_call: TRBJ1-2
v_call: TRBV7-3
d_call: .
cdr3_nt: TGTGCCAGCAGCTTAAACTCGGCTGGGTATGGCTACACCTTC
cdr3_aa: CASSLNSAGYGYTF

clone_size: .
j_call: TRBJ2-5
v_call: TRBV5-1
d_call: TRBD2
cdr3_nt: TGCGCCAGCGCTAGACGACTAGCGGGGGAACAAGAGACCCAGTACTTC
cdr3_aa: CASARRLAGEQETQYF

clone_size: .
j_call: TRBJ1-2
v_call: TRBV30
d_call: .
cdr3_nt: TGTGCCTGGAGGAGGGGTCAGCTTTATGGCTACACCTTC
cdr3_aa: CAWRRGQLYGYTF

clone_size: .
j_call: TRBJ2-7
v_call: TRBV5-1
d_call: .
cdr3_nt: TGCGCCAGCAGCTTGGGATACTACGAGCAGTACTTC
cdr3_aa: CASSLGYYEQYF

clone_size: once
j_call: TRBJ2-2
v_call: TRBV9
d_call: .
cdr3_nt: TGTGCCAGCAGCGCCCCAGGGGGGAGGGCCGGGGAGCTGTTTTTT
cdr3_aa: CASSAPGGRAGELFF

clone_size: .
j_call: TRBJ1-6
v_call: TRBV27
d_call: .
cdr3_nt: TGTGCCAGCAGGGGGGCCTCAAGCTCCTATAATTCACCCCTCCACTTT
cdr3_aa: CASRGASSSYNSPLHF

clone_size: once
j_call: TRBJ2-3
v_call: TRBV11-1
d_call: .
cdr3_nt: TGTGCCAGCTTGGGGCTGGGACCTCGAGATACGCAGTATTTT
cdr3_aa: CASLGLGPRDTQYF

clone_size: .
j_call: TRBJ1-3
v_call: TRBV6-6
d_call: .
cdr3_nt: TGTGCCAGCAGTTCCAGGGGCCTCTCTGGAAACACCATATATTTT
cdr3_aa: CASSSRGLSGNTIYF

clone_size: .
j_call: TRBJ2-1
v_call: TRBV9
d_call: TRBD1
cdr3_nt: TGTGCCAGCAGCCCGACAGGGGATTCCTACAATGAGCAGTTCTTC
cdr3_aa: CASSPTGDSYNEQFF

clone_size: .
j_call: TRBJ2-7
v_call: TRBV28
d_call: TRBD2
cdr3_nt: TGTGCCAGCAGCTACAAGCGGGGGGCCTACGAGCAGTACTTC
cdr3_aa: CASSYKRGAYEQYF

clone_size: .
j_call: TRBJ1-4
v_call: TRBV5-1
d_call: TRBD1
cdr3_nt: TGCGCCAGCAGGGAATCGGGACAGGTCTTCGAAAAACTGTTTTTT
cdr3_aa: CASRESGQVFEKLFF

clone_size: .
j_call: TRBJ2-2
v_call: TRBV28
d_call: .
cdr3_nt: TGTGCCAGCAGTGGAGCGAACACCGGGGAGCTGTTTTTT
cdr3_aa: CASSGANTGELFF

clone_size: .
j_call: TRBJ2-5
v_call: TRBV12-5
d_call: .
cdr3_nt: TGTGCTAGTGGTTCCGTCGGCCGGGGGACCCAGTACTTC
cdr3_aa: CASGSVGRGTQYF

clone_size: once
j_call: TRBJ2-1
v_call: TRBV6-6
d_call: .
cdr3_nt: TGTGCCAGCAGTAACCTAGGGGTGGCGTTCTTC
cdr3_aa: CASSNLGVAFF

clone_size: .
j_call: TRBJ1-1
v_call: TRBV27
d_call: .
cdr3_nt: TGTGCCAGCAGTACGCCCGAGGGGAACACTGAAGCTTTCTTT
cdr3_aa: CASSTPEGNTEAFF

clone_size: .
j_call: TRBJ2-5
v_call: TRBV5-1
d_call: TRBD2
cdr3_nt: TGCGCCAGCAGCGGGGGTAGCGGGGAGACCCAGTACTTC
cdr3_aa: CASSGGSGETQYF

clone_size: .
j_call: TRBJ2-5
v_call: TRBV19
d_call: .
cdr3_nt: TGTGCCAGTAGAGAAGGGGTCCTAGAGACCCAGTACTTC
cdr3_aa: CASREGVLETQYF

clone_size: .
j_call: TRBJ1-2
v_call: TRBV25-1
d_call: TRBD1
cdr3_nt: TGTGCCAGCAGTGAATCAGGACAGGGGGCGCGAGGCTACACCTTC
cdr3_aa: CASSESGQGARGYTF

clone_size: .
j_call: TRBJ2-5
v_call: TRBV2
d_call: .
cdr3_nt: TGTGCCAGCAGAGAGCCAAGGACAGGAGGGGCCGAGACCCAGTACTTC
cdr3_aa: CASREPRTGGAETQYF

clone_size: .
j_call: TRBJ1-5
v_call: TRBV6-5
d_call: .
cdr3_nt: TGTGCCAGCAGTGACAGGTTCAATCAGCCCCAGCATTTT
cdr3_aa: CASSDRFNQPQHF

clone_size: .
j_call: TRBJ2-3
v_call: TRBV5-1
d_call: TRBD1
cdr3_nt: TGCGCCAGCAGCTCCCGGACAGGCGGAGTTGATACGCAGTATTTT
cdr3_aa: CASSSRTGGVDTQYF

clone_size: .
j_call: TRBJ1-5
v_call: TRBV28
d_call: TRBD1
cdr3_nt: TGTGCCAGCAGTACCCTTGGACAGGGAGGTCAGCCCCAGCATTTT
cdr3_aa: CASSTLGQGGQPQHF

clone_size: .
j_call: TRBJ2-2
v_call: TRBV5-6
d_call: .
cdr3_nt: TGTGCCAGCAGCTTTCTGGAGTGGAAGACGAACACCGGGGAGCTGTTTTTT
cdr3_aa: CASSFLEWKTNTGELFF

clone_size: .
j_call: TRBJ1-1
v_call: TRBV15
d_call: TRBD1
cdr3_nt: TGTGCCACCAGCAGAGGGACAGGGGGAACTGAAGCTTTCTTT
cdr3_aa: CATSRGTGGTEAFF

clone_size: .
j_call: TRBJ2-3
v_call: TRBV11-1
d_call: TRBD2
cdr3_nt: TGTGCCAGCAGCTTAGTAGCGGGGGTTTTTAGCACAGATACGCAGTATTTT
cdr3_aa: CASSLVAGVFSTDTQYF

clone_size: .
j_call: TRBJ2-4
v_call: TRBV5-1
d_call: .
cdr3_nt: TGCGCCAGCAGCTTGGCCGGGGGCCTCCCGGCCAAAAACATTCAGTACTTC
cdr3_aa: CASSLAGGLPAKNIQYF

clone_size: .
j_call: TRBJ1-4
v_call: TRBV14
d_call: TRBD1
cdr3_nt: TGTGCCAGCAGCTCGCGGACAGGGGCGAAGGAAAAACTGTTTTTT
cdr3_aa: CASSSRTGAKEKLFF

clone_size: .
j_call: TRBJ2-7
v_call: TRBV6-6
d_call: TRBD2
cdr3_nt: TGTGCCAGCAGCCTCGGGACTAGCGGGGGGGGCCTCGAGCAGTACTTC
cdr3_aa: CASSLGTSGGGLEQYF

clone_size: .
j_call: TRBJ2-3
v_call: TRBV5-1
d_call: .
cdr3_nt: TGCGCCAGCAGCTCGGGTGCCACTACCGGGGCGACAGATACGCAGTATTTT
cdr3_aa: CASSSGATTGATDTQYF

clone_size: .
j_call: TRBJ2-1
v_call: TRBV4-1
d_call: TRBD2
cdr3_nt: TGCGCCAGCAGGCCCGCCTATTCGCTAGCGGGGGGGCCTCCTGAGCAGTTCTTC
cdr3_aa: CASRPAYSLAGGPPEQFF

clone_size: .
j_call: TRBJ2-2
v_call: TRBV5-1
d_call: .
cdr3_nt: TGCGCCAGCAGCTTGGCAAGCTTGAACACCGGGGAGCTGTTTTTT
cdr3_aa: CASSLASLNTGELFF

clone_size: .
j_call: TRBJ2-2
v_call: TRBV7-2
d_call: .
cdr3_nt: TGTGCCAGCAGCTCCCAGTCCGTAGGCACCGGGGAGCTGTTTTTT
cdr3_aa: CASSSQSVGTGELFF

clone_size: .
j_call: TRBJ2-7
v_call: TRBV18
d_call: .
cdr3_nt: TGTGCCAGCTCACCCTCTGGCCTAACGAGCTTAGAGCAGTACTTC
cdr3_aa: CASSPSGLTSLEQYF

clone_size: .
j_call: TRBJ2-5
v_call: TRBV6-5
d_call: .
cdr3_nt: TGTGCCAGCAGTTACGAGGGCTTTACGGCCCAGTACTTC
cdr3_aa: CASSYEGFTAQYF

clone_size: .
j_call: TRBJ1-1
v_call: TRBV7-2
d_call: .
cdr3_nt: TGTGCCAGCAGCGCAACCCAGGGGTTTGAAGCTTTCTTT
cdr3_aa: CASSATQGFEAFF

clone_size: .
j_call: TRBJ1-1
v_call: TRBV18
d_call: .
cdr3_nt: TGTGCCAGCTCACTAATGACAGATCCGAACACTGAAGCTTTCTTT
cdr3_aa: CASSLMTDPNTEAFF

clone_size: .
j_call: TRBJ1-5
v_call: TRBV18
d_call: .
cdr3_nt: TGTGCCAGCTCACCGGCGACGCCGAATCAGCCCCAGCATTTT
cdr3_aa: CASSPATPNQPQHF

clone_size: .
j_call: TRBJ2-7
v_call: TRBV6-1
d_call: .
cdr3_nt: TGTGCCAGCAGTGGGGGGGACTACGAGCAGTACTTC
cdr3_aa: CASSGGDYEQYF

clone_size: once
j_call: TRBJ2-1
v_call: TRBV5-4
d_call: .
cdr3_nt: TGTGCCAGCAGCTTGGGGGCCTCCTACAATGAGCAGTTCTTC
cdr3_aa: CASSLGASYNEQFF

clone_size: .
j_call: TRBJ2-3
v_call: TRBV4-1
d_call: TRBD2
cdr3_nt: TGCGCCAGCAGCCAAGGGTCCTGGCGGGGGGGCACAGATACGCAGTATTTT
cdr3_aa: CASSQGSWRGGTDTQYF

clone_size: .
j_call: TRBJ2-2
v_call: TRBV30
d_call: TRBD1
cdr3_nt: TGTGCCTGGGTCAGGGGGCGTACCGGGGAGCTGTTTTTT
cdr3_aa: CAWVRGRTGELFF

clone_size: .
j_call: TRBJ1-2
v_call: TRBV4-1
d_call: .
cdr3_nt: TGCGCCAGCAGCCAAGATGGGTCCGGAGACGCGAGCTTC
cdr3_aa: CASSQDGSGDASF

clone_size: .
j_call: TRBJ1-3
v_call: TRBV10-3
d_call: .
cdr3_nt: TGTGCCATCAGTGCAAGGGTTGCGGCTGGAAACACCATATATTTT
cdr3_aa: CAISARVAAGNTIYF

clone_size: .
j_call: TRBJ1-6
v_call: TRBV11-2
d_call: .
cdr3_nt: TGTGCCAGCAGCCGGGGACACCTAAATTCACCCCTCCACTTT
cdr3_aa: CASSRGHLNSPLHF

clone_size: .
j_call: TRBJ1-2
v_call: TRBV4-2
d_call: TRBD1
cdr3_nt: TGTGCCAGCAGCCAAAAGATAGGGGCGGGACAGAACTATGGCTACACCTTC
cdr3_aa: CASSQKIGAGQNYGYTF

clone_size: .
j_call: TRBJ2-3
v_call: TRBV4-1
d_call: TRBD2
cdr3_nt: TGCGCCAGCAGCCAAGACTACGGCGGGGGGGCTTATAGCACAGATACGCAGTATTTT
cdr3_aa: CASSQDYGGGAYSTDTQYF

clone_size: .
j_call: TRBJ2-7
v_call: TRBV9
d_call: TRBD1
cdr3_nt: TGTGCCAGCAGCAGGGACAGGGGTTCCTACGAGCAGTACTTC
cdr3_aa: CASSRDRGSYEQYF

clone_size: .
j_call: TRBJ1-6
v_call: TRBV4-3
d_call: TRBD1
cdr3_nt: TGCGCCAGCAGCCGGGAATGGGGTCGTTCAGGGGGTGCCCTCCACTTT
cdr3_aa: CASSREWGRSGGALHF

clone_size: once
j_call: TRBJ1-1
v_call: TRBV19
d_call: .
cdr3_nt: TGTGCCAGTTGGGCAGGGCAACTCATGAACACTGAAGCTTTCTTT
cdr3_aa: CASWAGQLMNTEAFF